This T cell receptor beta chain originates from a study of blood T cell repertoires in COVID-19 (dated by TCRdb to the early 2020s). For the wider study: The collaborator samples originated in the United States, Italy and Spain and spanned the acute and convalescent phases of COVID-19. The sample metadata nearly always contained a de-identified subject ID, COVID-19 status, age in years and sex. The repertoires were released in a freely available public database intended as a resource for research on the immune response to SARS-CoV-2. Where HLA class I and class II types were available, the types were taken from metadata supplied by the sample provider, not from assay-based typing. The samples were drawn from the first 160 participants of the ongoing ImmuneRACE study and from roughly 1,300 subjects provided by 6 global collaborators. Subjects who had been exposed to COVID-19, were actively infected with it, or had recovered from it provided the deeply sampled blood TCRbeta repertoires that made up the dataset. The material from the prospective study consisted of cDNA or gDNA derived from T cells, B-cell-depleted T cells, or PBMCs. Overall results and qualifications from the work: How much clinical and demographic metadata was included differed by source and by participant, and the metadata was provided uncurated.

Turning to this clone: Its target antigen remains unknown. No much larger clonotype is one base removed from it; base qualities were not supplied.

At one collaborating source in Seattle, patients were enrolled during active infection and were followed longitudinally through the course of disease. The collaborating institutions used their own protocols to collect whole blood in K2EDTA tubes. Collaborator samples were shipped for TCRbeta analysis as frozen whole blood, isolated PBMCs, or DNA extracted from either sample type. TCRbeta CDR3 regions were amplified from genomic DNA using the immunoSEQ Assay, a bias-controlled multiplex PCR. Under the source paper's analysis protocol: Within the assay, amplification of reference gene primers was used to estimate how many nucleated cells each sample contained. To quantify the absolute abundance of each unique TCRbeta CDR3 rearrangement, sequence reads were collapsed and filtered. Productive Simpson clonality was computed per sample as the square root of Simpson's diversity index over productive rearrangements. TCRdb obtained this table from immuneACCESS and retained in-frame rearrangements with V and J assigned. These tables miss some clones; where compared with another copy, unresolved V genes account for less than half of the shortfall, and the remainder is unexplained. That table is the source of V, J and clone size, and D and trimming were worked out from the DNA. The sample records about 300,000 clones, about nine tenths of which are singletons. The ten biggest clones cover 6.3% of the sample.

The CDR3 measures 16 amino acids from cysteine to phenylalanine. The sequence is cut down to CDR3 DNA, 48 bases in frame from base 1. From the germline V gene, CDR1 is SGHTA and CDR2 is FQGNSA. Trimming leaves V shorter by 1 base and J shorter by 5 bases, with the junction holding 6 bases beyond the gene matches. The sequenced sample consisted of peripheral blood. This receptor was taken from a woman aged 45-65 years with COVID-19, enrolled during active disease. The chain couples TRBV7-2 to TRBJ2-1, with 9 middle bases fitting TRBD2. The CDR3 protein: CASSLVVAGGNNEQFF. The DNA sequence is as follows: TGTGCCAGCAGCTTAGTGGTTGCGGGAGGGAACAATGAGCAGTTCTTC.